The clone carrying this T cell receptor beta chain was counted many times. The antigen is undetermined. This entry belongs to a study of T cell repertoires in cytomegalovirus infection. At the level of the study: CMV infection together with matching HLA type was indicated by public TCR beta signatures. The study, taken as a whole, reports: HLA-C-restricted CMV-specific TCR beta clonotypes were dominant in the ex vivo response. Identification of carriers of CMV plus the relevant HLA was achieved through cumulative public TCR beta family frequency.

V was shortened by 4 bases and J by 5 bases, with 15 bases between the two germline ends. This CDR3 comprises 14 residues. The V gene's germline CDR1 is SGDLS and CDR2 YYNGEE. From the reads, TCRdb called clonotypes with MiXCR, one entry per CDR3 protein. In the table there are about 300,000 distinct CDR3 sequences, about a tenth of which are singletons. This receptor was taken from a human donor in good health (CMV status not recorded). Some clones in this sample may be carry-over from other donors' samples. Material for sequencing was PBMCs. The chain carries TRBV9 and TRBJ1-2; D ambiguous. The CDR3 loop is CASSKTTVRYGYTF. The CDR3 DNA sequence: TGTGCCAGCAGCAAAACTACAGTGCGATATGGCTACACCTTC. The full variable domain, with the rest looked up from reference TRBV9 and TRBJ1-2, is DSGVTQTPKHLITATGQRVTLRCSPRSGDLSVYWYQQSLDQGLQFLIQYYNGEERAKGNILERFSAQQFPDLHSELNLSSLELGDSALYFCASSKTTVRYGYTFGSGTRLTVV.